A single TCR beta chain is shown here with its context. This CDR3 spans 14 amino acids. J lost 8 bases, V lost 4 bases, and 10 bases had no gene match. Looked up from germline, CDR1 is SGHAT and CDR2 is FQNNGV. The libraries were made with immunoSEQ v3.0 at survey level. Sequencing was directed toward roughly 40,000-55,000 T-cell genomes in each sample. TCRdb keeps only in-frame clones here, not all; method: immunoSEQ multiplex PCR. The repertoire holds 19,000 or so clones, with approximately 84% as singletons. This entry comes from a study of long-term antiretroviral therapy in people with HIV. Researchers secured at least one pre-ART and at least two post-ART PBMC samples from each donor.

The genes are TRBV11-2 and TRBJ1-2; TRBD1 matches at 7 bases. This sequence was found in a man between 18 and 29 years old with HIV. Sample: unsorted PBMCs, taken 0.9 years after starting antiretroviral therapy. Written as DNA, the CDR3 is TGTGCCAGCAGCTCACCTCGACAGGGTTACGGCTACACCTTC. Translating it yields CASSSPRQGYGYTF.